This T cell receptor (beta chain) is drawn from a study of T cell responses to AZD1222 COVID-19 vaccine. Profiling relied on immunoSEQ multiplex PCR, and the TCRdb table lists in-frame clones only, not all of them. The data hold 130,000 to 150,000 clones, with 90% to 95% observed a single time. Trimming took 2 bases from V and 1 from J; bases not matched to a gene: 1. Germline V gene sequence: CDR1 SGDLS, CDR2 YYNGEE. CDR3 length: 16 amino acids. On this clone: Its target is unknown.

Findings and limits, study-wide: Vaccine-associated CD4 TCRs ranged over spike, dominating at 160-218 and 743-854. The donor cohort was predominantly white British with a female majority, and clonal diversity may have been underestimated. Reportedly, close to half of spike-specific TCRs are directed against unmutated variant regions. Scientists sampled the repertoires only once the peak T cell response had passed.

Material: peripheral blood, obtained on day 0 of MenACWY control vaccination. The V call is TRBV9, the J call TRBJ2-2; 11 bases line up with TRBD2. The TCR comes from an adult in good health. CDR3 nucleotide sequence: TGTGCCAGCAGCGTTAGCGGGAGGGGGAACACCGGGGAGCTGTTTTTT. Translated, it gives CASSVSGRGNTGELFF.